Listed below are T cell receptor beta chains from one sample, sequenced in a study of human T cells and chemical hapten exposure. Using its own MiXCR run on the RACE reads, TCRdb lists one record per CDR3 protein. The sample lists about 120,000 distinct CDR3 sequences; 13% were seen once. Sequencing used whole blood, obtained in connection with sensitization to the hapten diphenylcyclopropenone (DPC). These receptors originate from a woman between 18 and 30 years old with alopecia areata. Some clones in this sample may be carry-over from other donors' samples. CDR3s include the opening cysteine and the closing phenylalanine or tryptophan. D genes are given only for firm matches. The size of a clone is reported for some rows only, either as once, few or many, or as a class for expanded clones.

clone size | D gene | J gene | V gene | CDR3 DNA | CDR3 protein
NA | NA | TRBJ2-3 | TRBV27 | TGTGCCAGCAGTTTATCAAGCCCAACAGATACGCAGTATTTT | CASSLSSPTDTQYF
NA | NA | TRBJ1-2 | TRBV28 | TGTGCCAGCAGTCCAGGGAGAGCACTCTATGGCTACACCTTC | CASSPGRALYGYTF
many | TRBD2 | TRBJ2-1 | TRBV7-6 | TGTGCCAGCAGCTTAGAGGGCGGGGGGGACTACAATGAGCAGTTCTTC | CASSLEGGGDYNEQFF
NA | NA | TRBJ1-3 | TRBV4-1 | TGCGCCAGCAGCCGTACAGCTATCTCTGGAAACACCATATATTTT | CASSRTAISGNTIYF
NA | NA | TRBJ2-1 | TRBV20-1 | TGCAGTGCTAGAGATCCCAGGGAAGCCTACAATGAGCAGTTCTTC | CSARDPREAYNEQFF
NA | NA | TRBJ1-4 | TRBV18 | TGTGCCAGCTCACCAACGTCACCCACTAATGAAAAACTGTTTTTT | CASSPTSPTNEKLFF
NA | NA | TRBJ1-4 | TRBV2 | TGTGCCAGCAGTCCCCGGGGGGAAAAACTGTTTTTT | CASSPRGEKLFF
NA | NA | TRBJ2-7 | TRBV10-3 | TGTGCCATCGGGCAGACAGAAGGGTACGAGCAGTACTTC | CAIGQTEGYEQYF
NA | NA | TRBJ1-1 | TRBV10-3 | TGTGCCGTGCGTAGTGAGGGAAACACTGAAGCTTTCTTT | CAVRSEGNTEAFF
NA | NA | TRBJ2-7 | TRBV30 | TGTGCCTGGAATATGGGGCGACCGACGACCGTGCAGTACTTC | CAWNMGRPTTVQYF
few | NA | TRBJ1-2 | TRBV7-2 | TGTGCCAGCAGCCCCGATTCGAACCTGGGCGGCTACACCTTC | CASSPDSNLGGYTF
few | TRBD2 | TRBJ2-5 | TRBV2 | TGTGCCAGCAGTGCCGGGACTAGCGGGGGGCAAGAGACCCAGTACTTC | CASSAGTSGGQETQYF
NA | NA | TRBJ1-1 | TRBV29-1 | TGCAGCGTGGCCGCGGGGACCACTGAAGCTTTCTTT | CSVAAGTTEAFF
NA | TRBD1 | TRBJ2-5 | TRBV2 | TGTGCCAGCAGCCGGGACAGGGGGCTTCAAGAGACCCAGTACTTC | CASSRDRGLQETQYF
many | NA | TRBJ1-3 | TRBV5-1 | TGCGCCAGCAGCTTGCATCCGGGAGTCACTGGAAACACCATATATTTT | CASSLHPGVTGNTIYF
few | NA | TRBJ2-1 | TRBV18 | TGTGCCAGCTCCCTACCGGGACCGAGCCGCAATGAGCAGTTCTTC | CASSLPGPSRNEQFF
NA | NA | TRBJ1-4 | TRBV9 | TGTGCCAGCAGCTGGACAGCCCAGGGTGAAAAACTGTTTTTT | CASSWTAQGEKLFF
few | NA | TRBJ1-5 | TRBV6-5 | TGTGCCAGCAGTTACAGTACCCCAGCCGCGGCGATTCAGCCCCAGCATTTT | CASSYSTPAAAIQPQHF
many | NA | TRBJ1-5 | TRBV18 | TGTGCCAGCTCACCTGAAACGGGACCAAAGGCTCAGCCCCAGCATTTT | CASSPETGPKAQPQHF
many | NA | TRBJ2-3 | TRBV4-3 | TGCGCCAGCAGCCAAGATCGGATGCCAGATACGCAGTATTTT | CASSQDRMPDTQYF
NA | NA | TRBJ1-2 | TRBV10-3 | TGTGCCGCCTCCGGGACGGAATATGGCTACACCTTC | CAASGTEYGYTF
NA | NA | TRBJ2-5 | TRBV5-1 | TGCGCCAGCAGCTTGGCGGCAGGGTACCAAGAGACCCAGTACTTC | CASSLAAGYQETQYF
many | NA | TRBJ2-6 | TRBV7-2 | TGTGCCAGTAGGGCCCCCGCGGCCTCTGGGGCCAACGTCCTGACTTTC | CASRAPAASGANVLTF
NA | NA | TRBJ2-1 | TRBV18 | TGTGCCAGCTCACCAATGGGTAGCTCCTACAATGAGCAGTTCTTC | CASSPMGSSYNEQFF
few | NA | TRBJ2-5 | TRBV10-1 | TGCGCCAGCAGTGGACAGTTCGGAGAGACCCAGTACTTC | CASSGQFGETQYF
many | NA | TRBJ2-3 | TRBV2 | TGTGCCAGCAGTGAGGTCCGTACGCAGTATTTT | CASSEVRTQYF
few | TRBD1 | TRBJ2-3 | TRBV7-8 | TGTGCCAGCAGCTTAGGGACAGGGGGCAAAGATACGCAGTATTTT | CASSLGTGGKDTQYF
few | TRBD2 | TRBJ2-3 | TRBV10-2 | TGCGCCAGCAGACGGGGACTAGCGACAGATACGCAGTATTTT | CASRRGLATDTQYF
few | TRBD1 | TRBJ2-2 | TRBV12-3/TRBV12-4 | TGTGCCAGCAGTTCTCCTTGGACAGGGTTAAACACCGGGGAGCTGTTTTTT | CASSSPWTGLNTGELFF
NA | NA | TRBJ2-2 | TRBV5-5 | TGTGCCAGCAGTAGAGTGAGGAGGGGCTCGAACACCGGGGAGCTGTTTTTT | CASSRVRRGSNTGELFF
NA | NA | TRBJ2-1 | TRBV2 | TGTGCCAGCCGTAGGGGGGTACTCGTCTACAATGAGCAGTTCTTC | CASRRGVLVYNEQFF
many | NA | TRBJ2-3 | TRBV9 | TGTGCCAGCAGCGTAGCCAACGGGAAGCAGTATTTT | CASSVANGKQYF
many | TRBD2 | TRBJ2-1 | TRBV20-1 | TGCAGTGCTAGATTGGGCACAGCGGGGGGGTCCAGCTCCTACAATGAGCAGTTCTTC | CSARLGTAGGSSSYNEQFF
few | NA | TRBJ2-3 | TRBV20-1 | TGCAGTGCTAGAGAGGGGAGTGATACGCAGTATTTT | CSAREGSDTQYF
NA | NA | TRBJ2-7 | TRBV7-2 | TGTGCCAGCAGCTTAGCGGCAGGGAACTACGAGCAGTACTTC | CASSLAAGNYEQYF
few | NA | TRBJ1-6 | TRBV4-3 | TGCGCCAGCAGCCAAGATAAAGGTTGGCAGTTGCAATCACCCCTCCACTTT | CASSQDKGWQLQSPLHF
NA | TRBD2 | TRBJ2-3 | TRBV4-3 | TGCGCCAGCAGCCAAGTAGTGCGGGGGGGCTCGCAGTATTTT | CASSQVVRGGSQYF
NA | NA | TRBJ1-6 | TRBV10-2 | TGCGCCAGCAGGGGACCTACTTCACCCCTCCACTTT | CASRGPTSPLHF
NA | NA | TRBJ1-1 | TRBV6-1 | TGTGCCAGCAGTGAAGGGACAGAGAACACTGAAGCTTTCTTT | CASSEGTENTEAFF
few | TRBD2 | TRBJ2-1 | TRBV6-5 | TGTGCCAGCGGATGGACTAGCGGGGGGATCGCCTACAATGAGCAGTTCTTC | CASGWTSGGIAYNEQFF
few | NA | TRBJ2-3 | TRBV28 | TGTGCCAGCAGTTTTCCAGGCGCGGGAGATACGCAGTATTTT | CASSFPGAGDTQYF
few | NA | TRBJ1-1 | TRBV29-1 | TGCAGCGTGGAAGCTTCTAACACTGAAGCTTTCTTT | CSVEASNTEAFF
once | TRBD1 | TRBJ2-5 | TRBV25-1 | TGTGCCAGCACGGGACAGAAAGAGACCCAGTACTTC | CASTGQKETQYF
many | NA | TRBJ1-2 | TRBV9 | TGTGCCAGCAGCGTAGGTCAAGTAAACTATGGCTACACCTTC | CASSVGQVNYGYTF
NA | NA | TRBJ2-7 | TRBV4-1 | TGCGCCAGCAGCCAGGGGGGCGTCAACGAGCAGTACTTC | CASSQGGVNEQYF
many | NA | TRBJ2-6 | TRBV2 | TGTGCCAGCAAGACCTCTGGGGCCAACGTCCTGACTTTC | CASKTSGANVLTF
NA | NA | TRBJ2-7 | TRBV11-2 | TGTGCCAGCAGCCTCGGAGGAAGGGCGGGCGATTCCTACAAGCAGTACTTC | CASSLGGRAGDSYKQYF
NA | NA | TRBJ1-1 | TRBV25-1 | TGTGCCAGCAGTCCAAGGGCAGGGGCGAACACTGAAGCTTTCTTT | CASSPRAGANTEAFF
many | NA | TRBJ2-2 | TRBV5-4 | TGTGCCAGCAGCTTGAGCCTAACCGGGGAGCTGTTTTTT | CASSLSLTGELFF
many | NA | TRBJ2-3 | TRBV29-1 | TGCAGCGTTTTAGACAGGAGTGGCACAGATACGCAGTATTTT | CSVLDRSGTDTQYF
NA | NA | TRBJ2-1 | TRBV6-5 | TGTGCCAGCAGTCGCCTGCCCCCCGACGGGGGTGGGGAGCAGTTCTTC | CASSRLPPDGGGEQFF
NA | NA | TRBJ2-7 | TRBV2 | TGTGCCAGCAGTGAAGACCCGCTATGGTCCTACGAGCAGTACTTC | CASSEDPLWSYEQYF
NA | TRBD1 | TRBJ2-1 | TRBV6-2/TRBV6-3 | TGTGCCAGCAGGAGAACAGGGGCCCTCAACAATGAGCAGTTCTTC | CASRRTGALNNEQFF